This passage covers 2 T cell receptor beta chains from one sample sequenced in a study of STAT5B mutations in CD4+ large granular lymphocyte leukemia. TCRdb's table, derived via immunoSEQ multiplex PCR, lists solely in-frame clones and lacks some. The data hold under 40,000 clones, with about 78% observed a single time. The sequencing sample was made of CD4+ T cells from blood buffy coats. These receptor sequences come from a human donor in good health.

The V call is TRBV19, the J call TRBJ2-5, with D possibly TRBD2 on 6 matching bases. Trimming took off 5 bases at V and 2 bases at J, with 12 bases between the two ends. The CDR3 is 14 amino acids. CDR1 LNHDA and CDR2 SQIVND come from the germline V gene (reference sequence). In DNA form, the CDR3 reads TGTGCCAGTAGTTCAGCGGGCGCACAAGAGACCCAGTACTTC. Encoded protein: CASSSAGAQETQYF.

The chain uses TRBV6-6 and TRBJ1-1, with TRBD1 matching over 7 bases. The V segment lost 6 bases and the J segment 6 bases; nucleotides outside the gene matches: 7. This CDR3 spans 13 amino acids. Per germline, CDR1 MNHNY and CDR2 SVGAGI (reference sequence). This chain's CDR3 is CASRVRTGAEAFF. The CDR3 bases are TGTGCCAGCAGAGTACGCACAGGGGCTGAAGCTTTCTTT.